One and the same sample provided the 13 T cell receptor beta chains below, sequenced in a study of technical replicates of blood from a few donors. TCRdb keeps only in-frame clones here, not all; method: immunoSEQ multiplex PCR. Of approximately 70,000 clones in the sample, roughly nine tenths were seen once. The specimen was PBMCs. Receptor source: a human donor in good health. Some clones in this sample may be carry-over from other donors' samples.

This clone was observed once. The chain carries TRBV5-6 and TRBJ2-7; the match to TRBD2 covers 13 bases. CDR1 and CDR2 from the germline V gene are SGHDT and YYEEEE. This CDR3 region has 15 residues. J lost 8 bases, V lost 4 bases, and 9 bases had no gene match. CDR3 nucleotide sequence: TGTGCCAGCAGCAAGGGACTAGCGGGACATCCCCAGCAGTACTTC. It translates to CASSKGLAGHPQQYF.

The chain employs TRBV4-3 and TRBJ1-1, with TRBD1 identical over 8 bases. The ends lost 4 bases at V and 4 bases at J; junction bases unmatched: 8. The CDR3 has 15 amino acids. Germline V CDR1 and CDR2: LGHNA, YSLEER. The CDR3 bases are TGCGCCAGCAGCCCTTTCCAGGGGGCAGGCACTGAAGCTTTCTTT. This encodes CASSPFQGAGTEAFF.

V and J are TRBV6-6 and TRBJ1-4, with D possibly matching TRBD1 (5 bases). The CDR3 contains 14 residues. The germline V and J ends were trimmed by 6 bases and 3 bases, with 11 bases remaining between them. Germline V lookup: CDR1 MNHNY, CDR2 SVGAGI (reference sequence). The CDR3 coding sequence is TGTGCCAGCAGGGCAGGGCCACCTAATGAAAAACTGTTTTTT. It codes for CASRAGPPNEKLFF.

The chain's CDR3 is CASSLRQGGGEKLFF. Written as DNA, the CDR3 is TGTGCCAGCAGTTTGCGACAGGGGGGAGGAGAAAAACTGTTTTTT. The genes are TRBV6-5 and TRBJ1-4; 9 nucleotides line up with TRBD1. V gave up 4 bases and J gave up 8 bases; unmatched junction bases: 8. The germline gives CDR1 MNHEY, CDR2 SVGAGI. The CDR3 has 15 residues.

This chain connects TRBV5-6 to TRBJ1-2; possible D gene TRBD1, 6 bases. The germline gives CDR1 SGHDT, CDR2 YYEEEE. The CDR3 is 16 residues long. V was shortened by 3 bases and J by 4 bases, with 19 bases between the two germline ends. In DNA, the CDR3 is TGTGCCAGCAGCTCATTTACAGGGATCCAAAGCTATGGCTACACCTTC. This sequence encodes CASSSFTGIQSYGYTF.

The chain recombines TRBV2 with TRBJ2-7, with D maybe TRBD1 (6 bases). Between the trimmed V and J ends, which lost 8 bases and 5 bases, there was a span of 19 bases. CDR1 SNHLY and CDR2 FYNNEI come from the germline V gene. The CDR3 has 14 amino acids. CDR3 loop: CASRLQGTVHEQYF. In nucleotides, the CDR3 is TGTGCCAGCCGATTACAGGGAACCGTCCACGAGCAGTACTTC.

Here the CDR3 reads CASRSGTGGNQPQHF. Here the CDR3 DNA reads TGTGCCAGTAGATCCGGGACAGGGGGCAATCAGCCCCAGCATTTT. The chain employs TRBV19 and TRBJ1-5, with 10 bases matching TRBD1. From germline, CDR1 is LNHDA and CDR2 SQIVND (reference sequence). Unmatched junction bases numbered 4, after V lost 6 bases and J lost 2 bases. This CDR3 comprises 15 residues.

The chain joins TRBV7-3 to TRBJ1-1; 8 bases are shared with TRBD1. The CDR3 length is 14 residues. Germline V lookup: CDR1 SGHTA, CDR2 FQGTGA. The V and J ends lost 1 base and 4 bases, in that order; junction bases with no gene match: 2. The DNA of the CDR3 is TGTGCCAGCAGCTTAAGAGACAGGGGCACTGAAGCTTTCTTT. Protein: CASSLRDRGTEAFF.

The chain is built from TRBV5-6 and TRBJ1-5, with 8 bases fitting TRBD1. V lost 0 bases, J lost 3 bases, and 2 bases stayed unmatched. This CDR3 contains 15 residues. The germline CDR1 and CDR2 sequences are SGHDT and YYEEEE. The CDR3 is CASSLAGGNNQPQHF. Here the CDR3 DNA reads TGTGCCAGCAGCTTGGCAGGGGGCAACAATCAGCCCCAGCATTTT. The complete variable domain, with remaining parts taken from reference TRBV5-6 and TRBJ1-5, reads DAGVTQSPTHLIKTRGQQVTLRCSPKSGHDTVSWYQQALGQGPQFIFQYYEEEERQRGNFPDRFSGHQFPNYSSELNVNALLLGDSALYLCASSLAGGNNQPQHFGDGTRLSIL.

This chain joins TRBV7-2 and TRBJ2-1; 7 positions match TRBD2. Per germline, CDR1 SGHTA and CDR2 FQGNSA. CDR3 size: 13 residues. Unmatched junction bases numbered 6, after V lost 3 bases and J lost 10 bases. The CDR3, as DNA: TGTGCCAGCAGCTTTACTAGCGTCACCGAGCAGTTCTTC. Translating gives CASSFTSVTEQFF.

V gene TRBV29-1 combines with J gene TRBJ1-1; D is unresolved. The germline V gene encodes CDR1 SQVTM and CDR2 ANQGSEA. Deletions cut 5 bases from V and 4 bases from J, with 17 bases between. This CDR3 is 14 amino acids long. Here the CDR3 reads CSVLDQLGGTEAFF. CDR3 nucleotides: TGCAGCGTTCTAGACCAATTAGGTGGCACTGAAGCTTTCTTT.

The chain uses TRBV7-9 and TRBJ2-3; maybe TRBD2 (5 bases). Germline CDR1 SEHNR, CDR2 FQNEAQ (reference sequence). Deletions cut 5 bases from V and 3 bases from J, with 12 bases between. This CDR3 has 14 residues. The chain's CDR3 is CASSPTLATDTQYF. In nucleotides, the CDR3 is TGTGCCAGCAGCCCCACGCTAGCTACAGATACGCAGTATTTT.

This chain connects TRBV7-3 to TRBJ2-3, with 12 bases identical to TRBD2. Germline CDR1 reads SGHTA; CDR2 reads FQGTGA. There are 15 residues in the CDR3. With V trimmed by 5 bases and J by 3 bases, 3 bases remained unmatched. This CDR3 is CASSPTSGGTDTQYF. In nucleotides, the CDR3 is TGTGCCAGCAGCCCAACTAGCGGGGGGACAGATACGCAGTATTTT.